A single sample is the source of the 27 T cell receptor beta chains below, sequenced in a study of blood T cell repertoires in COVID-19. Some clones are missing from TCRdb's copy, which holds only in-frame ones; the method was immunoSEQ multiplex PCR. The sample lists some 100,000 clones, approximately 87% occurring once. The sequenced sample consisted of peripheral blood. All receptors come from a human donor in a cohort sampled during active COVID-19.

The gene calls are TRBV12-2 and TRBJ2-7; the table's D call, TRBD2, has no DNA check behind it. TRBV12-2 has pseudogene status. The CDR3 is 13 amino acids. CDR3 in amino acids: CASRLCASGEQYF. The CDR3 DNA reads TGTGCAAGTCGCTTATGCGCTAGCGGCGAGCAGTACTTC.

The rearrangement links TRBV4-3 to TRBJ2-3; 7 bases fit TRBD2. The germline V gene has CDR1 LGHNA and CDR2 YSLEER. V gave up 4 bases and J gave up 4 bases; unmatched junction bases: 8. The CDR3 sequence is 15 residues long. For the CDR3, the DNA is TGCGCCAGCAGCCCGACGGGAGGCACTCCAGATACGCAGTATTTT. Translating gives CASSPTGGTPDTQYF.

The chain uses TRBV27 and TRBJ1-6; the D gene is possibly TRBD1 (6 bases). The CDR3 loop spans 16 amino acids. Looked up from germline, CDR1 is MNHEY and CDR2 is SMNVEV (reference sequence). Deletions cut 6 bases from V and 6 bases from J, with 18 bases between. The DNA of the CDR3 is TGTGCCAGCAGGAGCGGGGGCAGTTTTATTAATTCACCCCTCCACTTT. It yields the protein CASRSGGSFINSPLHF.

The gene calls are TRBV5-6 and TRBJ2-3, with D perhaps TRBD2 (5 bases). The length of the CDR3 is 16 residues. Germline loops: CDR1 SGHDT, CDR2 YYEEEE. Trimming took off 1 base at V and 2 bases at J, with 14 bases between the two ends. CDR3 amino acids: CASSLWRTQITDTQYF. Written as DNA, the CDR3 is TGTGCCAGCAGCTTGTGGAGGACTCAAATCACAGATACGCAGTATTTT.

This chain links TRBV7-8 with TRBJ1-1; no definite D call. Trimming left V 5 bases short and J 0 bases short, with 7 bases between. Germline-derived CDR1 and CDR2 are SGHVS and FQNEAQ. The CDR3 has 13 residues. The DNA of the CDR3 is TGTGCCAGCAGCATCGGGATGAACACTGAAGCTTTCTTT. It codes for CASSIGMNTEAFF.

The gene calls are TRBV5-6 and TRBJ1-2; D is possibly TRBD1 (6 bases). The V and J ends lost 3 bases and 0 bases respectively, with 15 bases between them. Per the germline V gene, CDR1 is SGHDT and CDR2 is YYEEEE. The CDR3 is 16 amino acids. The CDR3 DNA reads TGTGCCAGCAGCTCACTTCAGGGGAAAACTAACTATGGCTACACCTTC. Its protein is CASSSLQGKTNYGYTF.

As regards this clone: This same CDR3 is encoded by further DNA sequences in the sample. The chain is built from TRBV5-1 and TRBJ1-3; D not resolved. The CDR3 extends over 14 amino acids. Trimming took 0 bases from V and 0 from J, leaving 4 bases between them. Germline CDR1 is SGHRS and CDR2 is YFSETQ. The CDR3 sequence: CASSLASSGNTIYF. The CDR3 bases are TGCGCCAGCAGCTTGGCTAGCTCTGGAAACACCATATATTTT.

This chain joins TRBV6-2 or TRBV6-3 and TRBJ2-5, with 10 bases that match TRBD1. With the DNA end fitting TRBJ2-7 better, the J assignment may be wrong. This CDR3 spans 15 amino acids. The germline gives CDR1 MNHEY, CDR2 SVGEGT. Here the CDR3 reads CASSSPGQGRYEQYF. The CDR3 nucleotides read TGTGCCAGCAGTTCTCCGGGACAGGGGAGGTACGAGCAGTACTTC.

The chain is built from TRBV3-1 (or the pseudogene TRBV3-2) and TRBJ2-1; 11 positions match TRBD2. Germline CDR1 is LGHDT and CDR2 is YNNKEL (reference sequence). J was trimmed by 7 bases and V by 4 bases; bases with no gene match: 6. The CDR3 runs 15 residues. The CDR3 bases are TGTGCCAGCAGCCCAAGGTCTAGCGGGAGGAATGAGCAGTTCTTC. It specifies CASSPRSSGRNEQFF.

V usage is TRBV7-8 and J usage is TRBJ2-2; 8 bases are a match to TRBD1. This CDR3 has 16 amino acids. The germline V gene encodes CDR1 SGHVS and CDR2 FQNEAQ. Trimming cost V 0 bases and J 1 base; bases outside gene matches: 1. The CDR3 DNA follows: TGTGCCAGCAGCTTAGCCGGGACAGGGAACACCGGGGAGCTGTTTTTT. Protein product: CASSLAGTGNTGELFF.

V gene TRBV4-3 combines with J gene TRBJ2-1, with D possibly being TRBD2 (5 bases). Germline V gene sequence: CDR1 LGHNA, CDR2 YSLEER. Trimming removed 4 bases at V and 3 bases at J, with 13 bases between. The CDR3 has 15 residues. In nucleotides, the CDR3 is TGCGCCAGCAGCCTCGGACTTGCTATCTACAATGAGCAGTTCTTC. Amino acids: CASSLGLAIYNEQFF.

V and J are TRBV13 and TRBJ2-5; 8 bases fit TRBD1. V was clipped by 5 bases and J by 4 bases; unmatched bases: 6. Germline assignment: CDR1 PRHDT and CDR2 FYEKMQ (reference sequence). The CDR3 is 14 amino acids. CDR3 loop: CASSGRGRVETQYF. DNA for the CDR3: TGTGCCAGCAGCGGCAGGGGGCGTGTAGAGACCCAGTACTTC.

This rearrangement joins TRBV6-5 to TRBJ2-3, with 12 nucleotides matching TRBD2. CDR1 is MNHEY, CDR2 SVGAGI, per germline. This CDR3 contains 15 residues. V lost 6 bases, J lost 5 bases, and 6 bases stayed unmatched. The CDR3 coding sequence is TGTGCCAGCAGATCTAGCGGGGGGGCCAGAGATACGCAGTATTTT. It yields the protein CASRSSGGARDTQYF.

This chain links TRBV27 with TRBJ2-2, with 7 bases aligning to TRBD1. Germline lookup yields CDR1 MNHEY and CDR2 SMNVEV (reference sequence). V shed 0 bases, J shed 1 base, and the junction held 2 bases outside the gene matches. The CDR3 extends over 16 amino acids. DNA of the CDR3: TGTGCCAGCAGTTTATCAGACAGGGTGAACACCGGGGAGCTGTTTTTT. Encoded protein: CASSLSDRVNTGELFF.

The gene calls are TRBV18 and TRBJ2-7, with 11 bases identical to TRBD1. V dropped 3 bases and J dropped 6; count of bases not matched to a gene: 10. The CDR3 runs to 16 residues. Germline V CDR1 and CDR2: KGHSH, LQKENI. DNA of the CDR3: TGTGCCAGCTCACCGATTTTAGGACAGGGGGCCGGCGAGCAGTACTTC. This sequence encodes CASSPILGQGAGEQYF.

This clone was seen only a few times. The chain uses TRBV5-8 and TRBJ1-2; possibly TRBD1 for D (5 bases). V shed 2 bases and J shed 2 bases, with 10 bases lying between them. The CDR3 has 14 residues. Germline CDR1 and CDR2: SGHTS and YDEGEE. The CDR3 here is CASSFQGWNYGYTF. CDR3 bases: TGTGCCAGCAGCTTCCAGGGTTGGAACTATGGCTACACCTTC.

The rearrangement joins TRBV5-1 to TRBJ2-7; 8 bases fit TRBD1. Germline V gives CDR1 SGHRS, CDR2 YFSETQ. V dropped 4 bases and J dropped 6; count of bases not matched to a gene: 9. CDR3 size: 14 residues. The CDR3 sequence is CASSPGQGKGEQYF. As DNA, the CDR3 is TGCGCCAGCAGCCCCGGACAGGGAAAGGGCGAGCAGTACTTC.

The chain recombines TRBV10-2 with TRBJ2-2; TRBD1 matches at 8 bases. The length of the CDR3 is 15 residues. Germline CDR1 WSHSY, CDR2 SAAADI. V trimming: 7 bases; J trimming: 0 bases; junction bases outside the gene matches: 4. The CDR3 DNA sequence: TGCGCCAGCAAGACAGGGGCTGCGAACACCGGGGAGCTGTTTTTT. It specifies CASKTGAANTGELFF.

This sequence joins TRBV6-5 and TRBJ2-7, with D perhaps TRBD1 (5 bases). The V gene's germline CDR1 is MNHEY and CDR2 SVGAGI. V was shortened by 6 bases and J by 7 bases, with 19 bases between the two germline ends. The CDR3 has 14 residues. The CDR3 DNA reads TGTGCCAGCAGGAGAAGGGGATTTACGGAGGAGCAGTACTTC. Translating gives CASRRRGFTEEQYF.

The V and J genes are TRBV2 and TRBJ1-1; the match to TRBD1 covers 7 bases. Unmatched junction bases numbered 7, after V lost 8 bases and J lost 4 bases. CDR1 and CDR2 (germline): SNHLY, FYNNEI. The CDR3 runs to 13 residues. CDR3: CASSGQSGTEAFF. For the CDR3, the DNA is TGTGCCAGCTCGGGACAGAGCGGCACTGAAGCTTTCTTT.

V gene TRBV18 combines with J gene TRBJ1-1; TRBD1 aligns across 8 bases. J was trimmed by 6 bases and V by 3 bases; bases with no gene match: 3. The length of the CDR3 is 13 residues. CDR1 is KGHSH, CDR2 LQKENI, per germline. CDR3 in DNA: TGTGCCAGCTCACCCGGGACAGGCTCTGAAGCTTTCTTT. It codes for CASSPGTGSEAFF.

This chain links TRBV4-1 with TRBJ1-2, with a possible D match to TRBD1 (6 bases). The CDR3 loop spans 17 amino acids. Germline CDR1 and CDR2: MGHRA and YSYEKL. Deletions cut 0 bases from V and 8 bases from J, with 22 bases between. The CDR3 loop reads CASSQEVWGRGARGYTF. The CDR3 DNA reads as TGCGCCAGCAGCCAAGAAGTCTGGGGACGGGGGGCGCGGGGCTACACCTTC.

V usage is TRBV11-2 and J usage is TRBJ1-1, with 12 bases that match TRBD1. This CDR3 region has 15 residues. Germline-derived CDR1 and CDR2 are SGHAT and FQNNGV. V trimming: 4 bases; J trimming: 7 bases; junction bases outside the gene matches: 7. Here the CDR3 reads CASSSRGDRGREAFF. The CDR3 DNA follows: TGTGCCAGCAGCTCCCGGGGGGACAGGGGGCGTGAAGCTTTCTTT.

This chain uses TRBV7-6 with TRBJ2-7, with 9 bases aligning to TRBD2. CDR3 length: 15 amino acids. Germline CDR1 is SGHVS and CDR2 is FNYEAQ. V shed 1 base, J shed 7 bases, and the junction held 8 bases outside the gene matches. CDR3 sequence (DNA): TGTGCCAGCAGCTTAGGGGGCGGGAGGGCCGGTGAGCAGTACTTC. It encodes CASSLGGGRAGEQYF.

The chain employs TRBV10-3 and TRBJ1-2, with D maybe TRBD1 (5 bases). V was cut by 0 bases and J by 2 bases, with 16 bases left in between. The V gene's germline CDR1 is ENHRY and CDR2 SYGVKD. This CDR3 is built from 17 residues. CDR3 in amino acids: CAISESIFPRTNYGYTF. The CDR3 region has the DNA TGTGCCATCAGTGAGTCGATTTTCCCGCGGACAAACTATGGCTACACCTTC.

The chain has TRBV7-9 and TRBJ2-1, with a tentative D call TRBD1 (5 bases). Germline V gene lookup returns CDR1 SEHNR and CDR2 FQNEAQ (reference sequence). The CDR3 contains 14 residues. Trimming shortened V by 4 bases and J by 2 bases, and 9 bases separated the two germline ends. The CDR3 sequence: CASSSRVPYNEQFF. Written as DNA, the CDR3 is TGTGCCAGCAGCTCCAGGGTTCCCTACAATGAGCAGTTCTTC.

This clone was detected a few times. The gene calls are TRBV19 and TRBJ2-1, with 8 bases that match TRBD2. This CDR3 is built from 15 residues. Germline V gives CDR1 LNHDA, CDR2 SQIVND (reference sequence). V lost 6 bases, J lost 5 bases, and 9 bases stayed unmatched. The CDR3 reads CASSVTPAGDNEQFF. DNA for the CDR3: TGTGCCAGTAGCGTTACGCCAGCGGGAGACAATGAGCAGTTCTTC.